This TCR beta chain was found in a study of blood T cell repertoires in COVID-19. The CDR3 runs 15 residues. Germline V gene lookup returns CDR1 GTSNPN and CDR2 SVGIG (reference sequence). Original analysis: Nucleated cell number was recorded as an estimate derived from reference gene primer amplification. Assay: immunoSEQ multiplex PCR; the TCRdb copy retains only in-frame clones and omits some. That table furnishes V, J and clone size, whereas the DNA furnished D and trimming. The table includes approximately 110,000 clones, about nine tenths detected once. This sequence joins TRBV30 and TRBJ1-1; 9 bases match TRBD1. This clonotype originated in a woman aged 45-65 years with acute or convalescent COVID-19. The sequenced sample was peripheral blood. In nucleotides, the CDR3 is TGTGCGGGGGACAGGGACCTAGAAATGAACACTGAAGCTTTCTTT. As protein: CAGDRDLEMNTEAFF.